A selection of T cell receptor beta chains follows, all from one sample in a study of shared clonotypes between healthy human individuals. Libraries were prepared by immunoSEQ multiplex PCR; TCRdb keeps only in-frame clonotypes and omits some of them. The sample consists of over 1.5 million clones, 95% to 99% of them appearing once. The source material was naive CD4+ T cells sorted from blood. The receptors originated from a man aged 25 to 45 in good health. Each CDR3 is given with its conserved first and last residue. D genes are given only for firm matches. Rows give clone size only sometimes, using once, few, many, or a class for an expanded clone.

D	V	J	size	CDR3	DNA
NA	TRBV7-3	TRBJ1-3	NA	CASSLYGGNTIYF	TGTGCCAGCAGCTTATACGGAGGAAACACCATATATTTT
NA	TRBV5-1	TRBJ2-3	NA	CASSLEFTDTQYF	TGCGCCAGCAGCTTGGAGTTTACGGATACGCAGTATTTT
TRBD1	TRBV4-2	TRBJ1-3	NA	CASSQGYGRQGATGNTIYF	TGTGCCAGCAGCCAAGGGTACGGCCGACAGGGGGCTACTGGAAACACCATATATTTT
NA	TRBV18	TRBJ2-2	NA	CASSPRTRDTGELFF	TGTGCCAGCTCACCCAGGACGAGGGACACCGGGGAGCTGTTTTTT
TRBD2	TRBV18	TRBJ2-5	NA	CASSPGTSEETQYF	TGTGCCAGCTCACCAGGGACTAGCGAGGAGACCCAGTACTTC
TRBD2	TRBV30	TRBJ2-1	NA	CAWSQYPGGRSYNEQFF	TGTGCCTGGAGTCAGTACCCGGGGGGACGCTCCTACAATGAGCAGTTCTTC
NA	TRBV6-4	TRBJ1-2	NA	CASSDLHSLRGNYGYTF	TGTGCCAGCAGTGACCTCCACTCCTTACGGGGTAACTATGGCTACACCTTC
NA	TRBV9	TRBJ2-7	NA	CASSGGLGWVYEQYF	TGTGCCAGCAGCGGGGGACTGGGATGGGTCTACGAGCAGTACTTC
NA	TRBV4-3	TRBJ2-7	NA	CASSQDWAGGSYEQYF	TGCGCCAGCAGCCAAGATTGGGCAGGGGGGTCCTACGAGCAGTACTTC
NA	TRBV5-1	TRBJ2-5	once	CASTDMSGGGETQYF	TGCGCCAGCACCGACATGTCGGGGGGCGGAGAGACCCAGTACTTC
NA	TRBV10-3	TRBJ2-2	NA	CAISEGGTGELFF	TGTGCCATCAGTGAGGGGGGCACCGGGGAGCTGTTTTTT
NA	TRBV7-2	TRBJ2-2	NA	CASSFPNLGITGELFF	TGTGCCAGCAGCTTCCCCAATTTGGGGATCACCGGGGAGCTGTTTTTT
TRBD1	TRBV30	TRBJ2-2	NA	CAWRGQGLWTGELFF	TGTGCCTGGAGGGGACAGGGCCTGTGGACCGGGGAGCTGTTTTTT
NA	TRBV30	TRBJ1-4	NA	CAWIKGEKLFF	TGTGCCTGGATTAAGGGGGAAAAACTGTTTTTT
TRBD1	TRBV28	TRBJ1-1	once	CASNQGVNTEAFF	TGTGCCAGCAACCAGGGGGTGAACACTGAAGCTTTCTTT
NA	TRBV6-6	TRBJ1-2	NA	CASSPAGGYTF	TGTGCCAGCAGTCCTGCTGGTGGCTACACCTTC
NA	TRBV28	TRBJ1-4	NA	CASSEGGRRLFF	TGTGCCAGCAGCGAAGGTGGCAGAAGACTGTTTTTT
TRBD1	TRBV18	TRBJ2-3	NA	CASSRNRDRVTDTQYF	TGTGCCAGCTCACGAAACCGGGACAGGGTCACAGATACGCAGTATTTT
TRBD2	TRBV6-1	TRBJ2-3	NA	CASSESSGRGTDTQYF	TGTGCCAGCAGTGAGAGTAGCGGGAGGGGCACAGATACGCAGTATTTT
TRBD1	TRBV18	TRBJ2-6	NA	CASSPRQGTGSGANVLTF	TGTGCCAGCTCACCACGACAGGGTACGGGTTCTGGGGCCAACGTCCTGACTTTC
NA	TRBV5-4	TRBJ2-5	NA	CASSYVLQETQYF	TGTGCCAGCAGTTACGTACTTCAAGAGACCCAGTACTTC
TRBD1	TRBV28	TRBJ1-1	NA	CASSLHRGRGAFF	TGTGCCAGCAGTTTACACAGGGGGCGCGGAGCTTTCTTT
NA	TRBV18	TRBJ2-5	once	CASSRGAEETQYF	TGTGCCAGCTCACGCGGGGCGGAAGAGACCCAGTACTTC
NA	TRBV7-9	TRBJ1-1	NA	CASSLLDSLTEAFF	TGTGCCAGCAGCTTACTGGACAGCCTAACTGAAGCTTTCTTT